This TCR beta chain was found in a study of human T cells and chemical hapten exposure. Stated time point: patch test 3, about 24 weeks after DPC sensitization. Stated treatment: therapeutic diphenylcyclopropenone sensitization with weekly scalp DPC. Whole-study results and caveats: More PT1 expanded TCRs went with higher patch test scores. DPC sensitization did not alter TCRs above 1 in 1000 frequency.

TCRdb reprocessed the RACE reads via MiXCR and lists one record per CDR3 protein. Of roughly 200,000 distinct CDR3 sequences in the sample, about 25% were seen once. Per the germline V gene, CDR1 is DFQATT and CDR2 is SNEGSKA (reference sequence). The CDR3 length is 14 residues. J gave up 6 bases and V 6 bases, and 8 bases lay outside the gene matches. This clonotype was seen more than once but under ten times. Its specificity is not known. The sample in question was whole blood, obtained in connection with sensitization to the hapten diphenylcyclopropenone (DPC). The source is a woman aged 35 to 49 with alopecia areata. Some clones in this sample may be carry-over from other donors' samples. The chain couples TRBV20-1 to TRBJ1-5; 10 bases fit TRBD1. CDR3 sequence reads: CSATTGGAGQPQHF. CDR3 nucleotides: TGCAGTGCGACGACAGGGGGCGCGGGTCAGCCCCAGCATTTT.